These T cell receptor beta chains were read from a single sample in a study of beta chain features in type 1 diabetes. Profiled with immunoSEQ multiplex PCR; TCRdb holds only in-frame clones, not every one. The sample carries 450,000 to 550,000 clones, approximately 31% recorded once. Sequencing was performed on naive CD4+ T cells from blood. The receptors originated from a man aged 18 to 35 in good health. Each CDR3 is given with its conserved first and last residue. A D gene is named only where the DNA matches it firmly. Only part of the rows carry a size: once, few, many, or a class if the clone is expanded.

V gene: TRBV7-2; J gene: TRBJ2-7; D gene: -; clone size: -; CDR3 length: 15; CDR3 protein: CASSLDQAVSYEQYF; CDR3 DNA: TGTGCCAGCAGCTTAGATCAGGCAGTCTCCTACGAGCAGTACTTC
V gene: TRBV18; J gene: TRBJ2-1; D gene: -; clone size: few; CDR3 length: 16; CDR3 protein: CASSLQGSPSYNEQFF; CDR3 DNA: TGTGCCAGCTCACTTCAGGGTAGCCCATCGTACAATGAGCAGTTCTTC
V gene: TRBV6-5; J gene: TRBJ1-1; D gene: -; clone size: few; CDR3 length: 13; CDR3 protein: CASSYIGNTEAFF; CDR3 DNA: TGTGCCAGCAGTTACATCGGTAACACTGAAGCTTTCTTT
V gene: TRBV14; J gene: TRBJ2-1; D gene: -; clone size: -; CDR3 length: 16; CDR3 protein: CASSQRRGKVGNEQFF; CDR3 DNA: TGTGCCAGCAGCCAGCGGCGCGGGAAGGTGGGCAATGAGCAGTTCTTC
V gene: TRBV7-2; J gene: TRBJ2-3; D gene: TRBD1; clone size: few; CDR3 length: 14; CDR3 protein: CASSPRTGTDTQYF; CDR3 DNA: TGTGCCAGCAGCCCGCGGACAGGGACAGATACGCAGTATTTT
V gene: TRBV30; J gene: TRBJ2-5; D gene: -; clone size: -; CDR3 length: 13; CDR3 protein: CAWSVVGGETQYF; CDR3 DNA: TGTGCCTGGAGTGTAGTAGGGGGGGAGACCCAGTACTTC
V gene: TRBV28; J gene: TRBJ1-1; D gene: -; clone size: few; CDR3 length: 16; CDR3 protein: CASSLIGGSVNTEAFF; CDR3 DNA: TGTGCCAGCAGTTTAATCGGTGGGAGCGTGAACACTGAAGCTTTCTTT
V gene: TRBV5-1; J gene: TRBJ2-3; D gene: -; clone size: -; CDR3 length: 14; CDR3 protein: CASRLGVGTDTQYF; CDR3 DNA: TGCGCCAGCAGATTGGGAGTAGGCACAGATACGCAGTATTTT
V gene: TRBV29-1; J gene: TRBJ2-1; D gene: -; clone size: -; CDR3 length: 15; CDR3 protein: CSVEGGVRGYNEQFF; CDR3 DNA: TGCAGCGTTGAAGGGGGCGTGCGGGGCTACAATGAGCAGTTCTTC
V gene: TRBV15; J gene: TRBJ2-7; D gene: -; clone size: -; CDR3 length: 13; CDR3 protein: CATSRDPSYEQYF; CDR3 DNA: TGTGCCACCAGCAGAGATCCCTCCTACGAGCAGTACTTC
V gene: TRBV18; J gene: TRBJ2-3; D gene: -; clone size: few; CDR3 length: 13; CDR3 protein: CASSPFTDNTQYF; CDR3 DNA: TGTGCCAGCTCACCATTCACCGATAATACGCAGTATTTT
V gene: TRBV14; J gene: TRBJ2-7; D gene: -; clone size: few; CDR3 length: 14; CDR3 protein: CASSQLDSSYEQYF; CDR3 DNA: TGTGCCAGCAGCCAATTGGACAGCTCCTACGAGCAGTACTTC
V gene: TRBV10-3; J gene: TRBJ2-7; D gene: TRBD2; clone size: -; CDR3 length: 14; CDR3 protein: CAISGLASSYEQYF; CDR3 DNA: TGTGCCATCAGCGGACTAGCGAGCTCCTACGAGCAGTACTTC
V gene: TRBV4-2; J gene: TRBJ2-1; D gene: -; clone size: -; CDR3 length: 15; CDR3 protein: CASSRYLDSDNEQFF; CDR3 DNA: TGTGCCAGCAGCCGTTATTTGGACAGTGACAATGAGCAGTTCTTC
V gene: TRBV5-1; J gene: TRBJ2-5; D gene: -; clone size: -; CDR3 length: 14; CDR3 protein: CASSAGHFQETQYF; CDR3 DNA: TGCGCCAGCAGCGCGGGACACTTCCAAGAGACCCAGTACTTC
V gene: TRBV25-1; J gene: TRBJ2-7; D gene: -; clone size: -; CDR3 length: 16; CDR3 protein: CASSELGTMSPYEQYF; CDR3 DNA: TGTGCCAGCAGTGAATTAGGAACCATGAGTCCCTACGAGCAGTACTTC
V gene: TRBV4-1; J gene: TRBJ2-3; D gene: -; clone size: -; CDR3 length: 16; CDR3 protein: CASSPGTPRREDTQYF; CDR3 DNA: TGCGCCAGCAGCCCCGGGACTCCTCGGCGGGAAGATACGCAGTATTTT
V gene: TRBV2; J gene: TRBJ1-5; D gene: -; clone size: -; CDR3 length: 15; CDR3 protein: CASSEQGLSNQPQHF; CDR3 DNA: TGTGCCAGCAGTGAACAGGGGCTGAGCAATCAGCCCCAGCATTTT
V gene: TRBV29-1; J gene: TRBJ1-1; D gene: -; clone size: -; CDR3 length: 13; CDR3 protein: CSALDKSNTEAFF; CDR3 DNA: TGCAGCGCTCTTGACAAATCCAACACTGAAGCTTTCTTT
V gene: TRBV5-4; J gene: TRBJ2-1; D gene: TRBD2; clone size: -; CDR3 length: 15; CDR3 protein: CASSLQLASYNEQFF; CDR3 DNA: TGTGCCAGCAGCTTGCAACTAGCGTCCTACAATGAGCAGTTCTTC
V gene: TRBV7-8; J gene: TRBJ2-1; D gene: -; clone size: -; CDR3 length: 14; CDR3 protein: CASSLEVVSNEQFF; CDR3 DNA: TGTGCCAGCAGCTTAGAGGTCGTTTCCAATGAGCAGTTCTTC
V gene: TRBV4-1; J gene: TRBJ1-2; D gene: -; clone size: once; CDR3 length: 15; CDR3 protein: CASSQTSSGDYGYTF; CDR3 DNA: TGCGCCAGCAGCCAAACCTCTAGCGGGGACTATGGCTACACCTTC
V gene: TRBV10-3; J gene: TRBJ2-5; D gene: -; clone size: few; CDR3 length: 12; CDR3 protein: CAISEQGETQYF; CDR3 DNA: TGTGCCATCAGTGAGCAGGGAGAGACCCAGTACTTC
V gene: TRBV10-2; J gene: TRBJ2-1; D gene: TRBD2; clone size: few; CDR3 length: 14; CDR3 protein: CASSSLAGFNEQFF; CDR3 DNA: TGCGCCAGCAGTTCCCTAGCGGGATTCAATGAGCAGTTCTTC
V gene: TRBV6-5; J gene: TRBJ2-1; D gene: TRBD2; clone size: -; CDR3 length: 15; CDR3 protein: CASSRLAGDKNEQFF; CDR3 DNA: TGTGCCAGCAGCCGACTAGCGGGAGATAAAAATGAGCAGTTCTTC
V gene: TRBV7-3; J gene: TRBJ2-3; D gene: -; clone size: -; CDR3 length: 13; CDR3 protein: CASSLERGDTQYF; CDR3 DNA: TGTGCCAGCAGCTTAGAGAGGGGGGATACGCAGTATTTT
V gene: TRBV28; J gene: TRBJ2-7; D gene: -; clone size: -; CDR3 length: 13; CDR3 protein: CASTSWSSYEQYF; CDR3 DNA: TGTGCCAGCACCAGTTGGTCCTCGTACGAGCAGTACTTC
V gene: TRBV4-1; J gene: TRBJ1-5; D gene: -; clone size: -; CDR3 length: 17; CDR3 protein: CASSGPEFPNSNQPQHF; CDR3 DNA: TGCGCCAGCAGCGGGCCGGAGTTTCCCAATAGCAATCAGCCCCAGCATTTT